This passage covers 23 T cell receptor beta chains from one sample sequenced in a study of T cell responses to AZD1222 COVID-19 vaccine. Repertoires were generated with immunoSEQ multiplex PCR, while TCRdb's copy carries only in-frame clones and drops some. The sample carries 100,000 to 150,000 clones, over 75% recorded once. Here the sequenced sample was peripheral blood, taken on day 0 of AZD1222 vaccination. The receptor set was obtained from an adult in good health.

V and J are TRBV28 and TRBJ1-3, with 8 bases matching TRBD1. CDR1 and CDR2 (germline): MDHEN, SYDVKM. V lost 2 bases and J lost 4; bases outside the gene matches: 4. This CDR3 region has 15 residues. CDR3: CASSLRQGLGNTIYF. The CDR3, as DNA: TGTGCCAGCAGTTTAAGACAGGGGCTCGGAAACACCATATATTTT.

This clone was observed a few times. This CDR3 is CASSSGQGGRGNQPQHF. CDR3 DNA: TGTGCCAGCAGCTCAGGACAGGGAGGTAGGGGCAATCAGCCCCAGCATTTT. This chain uses TRBV7-9 with TRBJ1-5; 8 bases map to TRBD1. Trimming cost V 4 bases and J 2 bases; bases outside gene matches: 10. CDR1 is SEHNR and CDR2 is FQNEAQ in the germline V gene (reference sequence). The CDR3 has 17 amino acids.

The chain couples TRBV7-2 to TRBJ2-3, with 9 bases lining up with TRBD1. This CDR3 region has 15 residues. Germline V gene data show CDR1 as SGHTA and CDR2 as FQGNSA. Unmatched junction bases numbered 12, after V lost 5 bases and J lost 9 bases. The DNA of the CDR3 is TGTGCCAGCAGCCCCCAACAGGGGGCACAAGGCACGCAGTATTTT. It specifies CASSPQQGAQGTQYF.

This chain links TRBV5-1 with TRBJ1-2; tentatively, D is TRBD1 (6 bases). This CDR3 contains 15 residues. V lost 2 bases to trimming and J lost 0 bases, with 11 bases between them. The germline V gene has CDR1 SGHRS and CDR2 YFSETQ. The CDR3 spells CASSFKQGTNYGYTF. In nucleotides, the CDR3 is TGCGCCAGCAGCTTTAAGCAGGGGACTAACTATGGCTACACCTTC. Supplemented by reference TRBV5-1 and TRBJ1-2, the full variable domain reads KAGVTQTPRYLIKTRGQQVTLSCSPISGHRSVSWYQQTPGQGLQFLFEYFSETQRNKGNFPGRFSGRQFSNSRSEMNVSTLELGDSALYLCASSFKQGTNYGYTFGSGTRLTVV.

The J gene is TRBJ1-5, the V gene TRBV28; 7 positions agree with TRBD1. Losses at the gene ends were 5 bases for V and 3 bases for J; bases not matched to a gene: 7. The CDR3 length is 15 residues. CDR1 is MDHEN, CDR2 SYDVKM, per germline. The CDR3 DNA is TGTGCCAGCAGTCCTCGGGACAGCTTCAATCAGCCCCAGCATTTT. It yields the protein CASSPRDSFNQPQHF.

This sequence joins TRBV10-2 and TRBJ2-4; 10 positions match TRBD1. The CDR3 covers 18 residues. With 6 bases clipped from V and 0 bases from J, the junction kept 11 bases outside the gene matches. The germline gives CDR1 WSHSY, CDR2 SAAADI. The chain's CDR3 is CASRGDRGPDLAKNIQYF. Here the CDR3 DNA reads TGCGCCAGCAGGGGGGACAGGGGACCTGATCTAGCCAAAAACATTCAGTACTTC.

The chain combines TRBV13 with TRBJ2-6; D call uncertain. V dropped 1 base and J dropped 0 bases, with 7 bases sitting between them. The CDR3 is 16 amino acids. Germline CDR1 reads PRHDT; CDR2 reads FYEKMQ (reference sequence). This CDR3 is CASSLVGSSGANVLTF. The CDR3 region has the DNA TGTGCCAGCAGCTTAGTGGGTAGCTCTGGGGCCAACGTCCTGACTTTC.

The chain uses TRBV18 and TRBJ1-6; 8 nucleotides align to TRBD1. CDR3 length equals 14 residues. With V trimmed by 3 bases and J by 8 bases, 3 bases remained unmatched. Germline loops: CDR1 KGHSH, CDR2 LQKENI. DNA for the CDR3: TGTGCCAGCTCACCTACAGGGGGTGATTCACCCCTCCACTTT. This sequence encodes CASSPTGGDSPLHF.

This chain uses TRBV11-3 with TRBJ2-7; D is undetermined. The V gene lost 2 bases and the J gene lost 2 bases, with 7 bases spanning the gap. In germline, CDR1 is SGHNT, CDR2 YENEEA. The CDR3 covers 13 residues. In DNA, the CDR3 is TGTGCCAGCAGCTTACGTCAAACCTACGAGCAGTACTTC. Translation: CASSLRQTYEQYF.

The V call is TRBV14, the J call TRBJ1-1; 8 nucleotides agree with TRBD1. The length of the CDR3 is 16 residues. Unmatched junction bases numbered 8, after V lost 2 bases and J lost 3 bases. The germline CDR1 and CDR2 sequences are SGHDN and FVKESK. The chain's CDR3 is CASSQSSGGIYTEAFF. The DNA of the CDR3 is TGTGCCAGCAGCCAATCTTCAGGGGGCATTTACACTGAAGCTTTCTTT.

This clone has just one count. This CDR3 is CASGEDRIFTNYGYTF. For the CDR3, the DNA is TGTGCCAGCGGAGAGGACAGGATCTTTACTAACTATGGCTACACCTTC. This chain joins TRBV28 and TRBJ1-2; 7 positions match TRBD1. Per germline, CDR1 MDHEN and CDR2 SYDVKM. This CDR3 is 16 amino acids long. Losses at the gene ends were 8 bases for V and 0 bases for J; bases not matched to a gene: 12.

This sequence joins TRBV11-3 and TRBJ2-1; D is ambiguous. Trimming pared 5 bases from V and 1 base from J, leaving 9 bases between. The CDR3 is 14 amino acids. CDR1 and CDR2 (germline): SGHNT, YENEEA. CDR3 nucleotides: TGTGCCAGCAGCCTACGCGGTTCCTACAATGAGCAGTTCTTC. Translating it yields CASSLRGSYNEQFF.

This clone has more than one count but fewer than ten. The CDR3 reads CASSEIQATETEAFF. CDR3 nucleotide sequence: TGTGCCAGCAGTGAAATACAGGCCACAGAGACTGAAGCTTTCTTT. The V call is TRBV2, the J call TRBJ1-1; the D gene is possibly TRBD1 (5 bases). The ends were cut back, 2 bases at V and 5 bases at J, with 15 bases in the middle. CDR1 and CDR2 from the germline V gene are SNHLY and FYNNEI. This CDR3 is built from 15 residues.

A few counts support this clone. The rearrangement joins TRBV5-1 to TRBJ1-4; TRBD1 matches at 9 bases. Per the germline V gene, CDR1 is SGHRS and CDR2 is YFSETQ. The trim removed 6 bases at V and 8 bases at J, leaving 11 bases unmatched. The CDR3 sequence is 15 residues long. Here the CDR3 reads CASTPGTGRGEKLFF. The CDR3 coding sequence is TGCGCCAGCACTCCCGGGACAGGGAGAGGAGAAAAACTGTTTTTT. Full variable domain (missing parts from reference TRBV5-1 and TRBJ1-4): KAGVTQTPRYLIKTRGQQVTLSCSPISGHRSVSWYQQTPGQGLQFLFEYFSETQRNKGNFPGRFSGRQFSNSRSEMNVSTLELGDSALYLCASTPGTGRGEKLFFGSGTQLSVL.

V usage is TRBV19 and J usage is TRBJ2-1; 8 positions agree with TRBD2. The CDR3 consists of 15 residues. Germline CDR1 LNHDA, CDR2 SQIVND (reference sequence). J was trimmed by 2 bases and V by 3 bases; bases with no gene match: 3. The CDR3 protein is CASSMSGGTYNEQFF. CDR3 DNA: TGTGCCAGTAGTATGTCGGGGGGGACCTACAATGAGCAGTTCTTC.

The rearrangement joins TRBV2 to TRBJ1-3; unclear D gene. The V and J ends lost 7 bases and 0 bases respectively, with 13 bases between them. CDR1 is SNHLY and CDR2 is FYNNEI in the germline V gene. This CDR3 region has 15 residues. CDR3 sequence reads: CASKLLQHSGNTIYF. The CDR3 DNA is TGTGCCAGCAAGCTCTTACAGCACTCTGGAAACACCATATATTTT.

This chain joins TRBV19 and TRBJ1-4; possible D gene TRBD1, 5 bases. The germline gives CDR1 LNHDA, CDR2 SQIVND (reference sequence). V was shortened by 4 bases and J by 7 bases, with 13 bases between the two germline ends. The CDR3 is 14 residues long. CDR3 protein: CASSTRQYSEKLFF. The CDR3 coding sequence is TGTGCCAGTAGTACCAGACAGTATTCTGAAAAACTGTTTTTT. Full variable domain (remainder filled in from reference TRBV19 and TRBJ1-4): DGGITQSPKYLFRKEGQNVTLSCEQNLNHDAMYWYRQDPGQGLRLIYYSQIVNDFQKGDIAEGYSVSREKKESFPLTVTSAQKNPTAFYLCASSTRQYSEKLFFGSGTQLSVL.

The V gene is TRBV15, the J gene TRBJ2-5, with D hard to call. Trimming shortened V by 0 bases and J by 4 bases, and 3 bases separated the two germline ends. The CDR3 is 12 residues long. Germline assignment: CDR1 LNHNV and CDR2 YYDKDF (reference sequence). CDR3 protein: CATSRDGETQYF. The CDR3, as DNA: TGTGCCACCAGCAGAGACGGAGAGACCCAGTACTTC.

V is TRBV7-3 and J is TRBJ2-2; no clear D gene. V lost 2 bases, J lost 0 bases, and 4 bases lay in between. There are 14 residues in the CDR3. CDR1 and CDR2 from the germline V gene are SGHTA and FQGTGA. CDR3 DNA: TGTGCCAGCAGCTTAGGGGCGAACACCGGGGAGCTGTTTTTT. Its protein product is CASSLGANTGELFF.

The chain links TRBV18 to TRBJ1-3; weak D call: TRBD1 (5 bases). V lost 5 bases to trimming and J lost 0 bases, with 14 bases between them. The germline V gene encodes CDR1 KGHSH and CDR2 LQKENI. The CDR3 covers 16 residues. The CDR3 DNA reads as TGTGCCAGCTCAACCTCGACAGCCGCCTCTGGAAACACCATATATTTT. It specifies CASSTSTAASGNTIYF. The full variable domain, in which reference TRBV18 and TRBJ1-3 provide the parts outside the CDR3, is NAGVMQNPRHLVRRRGQEARLRCSPMKGHSHVYWYRQLPEEGLKFMVYLQKENIIDESGMPKERFSAEFPKEGPSILRIQQVVRGDSAAYFCASSTSTAASGNTIYFGEGSWLTVV.

J is TRBJ1-1 and V is TRBV14; D call uncertain. The V end was cut by 4 bases, the J end by 0 bases, with 6 bases between. This CDR3 spans 13 amino acids. Germline CDR1 reads SGHDN; CDR2 reads FVKESK. The CDR3 coding sequence is TGTGCCAGCAGCCTGCAAGTGAACACTGAAGCTTTCTTT. Protein product: CASSLQVNTEAFF. Full variable domain (remainder filled in from reference TRBV14 and TRBJ1-1): EAGVTQFPSHSVIEKGQTVTLRCDPISGHDNLYWYRRVMGKEIKFLLHFVKESKQDESGMPNNRFLAERTGGTYSTLKVQPAELEDSGVYFCASSLQVNTEAFFGQGTRLTVV.

The chain is built from TRBV5-1 and TRBJ1-4; D is perhaps TRBD1 (5 bases). Germline CDR1 and CDR2: SGHRS and YFSETQ. Trimming took off 0 bases at V and 8 bases at J, with 11 bases between the two ends. The CDR3 is made up of 14 amino acids. The CDR3, as DNA: TGCGCCAGCAGCTTGGGGCAGGGATACGAAAAACTGTTTTTT. Translated, it gives CASSLGQGYEKLFF.

This clone was observed a handful of times. The V gene is TRBV3-1 (or the pseudogene TRBV3-2), the J gene TRBJ1-1; D perhaps matches TRBD1 (6 bases). The CDR3 totals 13 residues. Germline V CDR1 and CDR2: LGHDT, YNNKEL (reference sequence). V lost 3 bases, J lost 5 bases, and 10 bases lay in between. The CDR3 spells CASSQGQLTEAFF. Written as DNA, the CDR3 is TGTGCCAGCAGCCAGGGACAATTGACTGAAGCTTTCTTT.